This T cell receptor (beta chain) was profiled in a study of blood T cell repertoires in COVID-19 (dated by TCRdb to 2020 to 2021). Background for the entire study: Samples covering the acute and convalescent phases of COVID-19 were provided by collaborators in the United States, Italy and Spain. The material from the prospective study consisted of cDNA or gDNA derived from T cells, B-cell-depleted T cells, or PBMCs. Deeply sampled blood TCRbeta repertoires from subjects exposed to, actively infected with, or recovered from COVID-19 were included in the dataset. The repertoires were released in a freely available public database intended as a resource for research on the immune response to SARS-CoV-2. Samples came from the ongoing ImmuneRACE study (first 160 participants) plus 1,254 subjects from 6 global collaborators. The sample metadata nearly always contained a de-identified subject ID, COVID-19 status, age in years and sex. Where available, HLA class I and class II types were obtained from metadata supplied by the sample provider rather than from assay-based typing.

Note on this clone: Its antigen specificity is not known. No per-base quality is available; no much larger clone lies one base away.

TCRbeta CDR3 regions were amplified from genomic DNA by means of the immunoSEQ Assay, a bias-controlled multiplex PCR. Regarding the original processing steps: The number of nucleated cells in each sample was estimated by amplification of reference gene primers within the assay. To quantify the absolute abundance of each unique TCRbeta CDR3 rearrangement, sequence reads were collapsed and filtered. For each sample, productive Simpson clonality was calculated as the square root of Simpson's diversity index across productive rearrangements. In its TCRdb copy, this immuneACCESS table keeps in-frame sequences only and misses some clones. Where compared with another copy, unresolved V genes explain less than half of these, and the others have no known cause. V, J and clone size reflect that table, while D and trimming were determined from the DNA. The sample data list about 190,000 clones, and 65% to 80% of these were observed just once. The ten biggest clones cover roughly 12% of the sample.

From its cysteine to its phenylalanine, the CDR3 spans 15 amino acids. Of all the DNA, just the CDR3 is kept, 45 bases in frame from base 1. CDR1 and CDR2 (SGHNT, YYREEE) derive from the germline V gene (reference sequence). Ends trimmed: V by 0 bases, J by 5 bases; bases unmatched to a gene: 2. What the authors observed across the whole study: The amount of clinical and demographic metadata varied by source and participant and was provided uncurated.

Whole blood was collected in K2EDTA tubes by collaborating institutions according to the institutions' own protocols. For TCRbeta analysis, collaborators shipped samples in one of three forms: frozen whole blood, isolated PBMCs, or DNA extracted from either of those sample types. The V and J genes are TRBV5-4 and TRBJ2-2, with TRBD1 identical over 9 junction bases. The sample comprised peripheral blood. The receptor comes from a woman between 50 and 59 years old with acute or convalescent COVID-19. The CDR3 region: CASSLVQGATGELFF. The DNA sequence is TGTGCCAGCAGCTTGGTACAGGGGGCAACCGGGGAGCTGTTTTTT. The entire variable domain, with the stretches around the CDR3 drawn from the reference TRBV5-4 and TRBJ2-2 proteins, is ETGVTQSPTHLIKTRGQQVTLRCSSQSGHNTVSWYQQALGQGPQFIFQYYREEENGRGNFPPRFSGLQFPNYSSELNVNALELDDSALYLCASSLVQGATGELFFGEGSRLTVL.